These 9 T cell receptor beta chains came from one sample sequenced in a study of post-analysis software for immune sequencing data. These receptors are not linked to any known antigen. Unique-molecular-identifier-tagged TCR beta cDNA libraries were used. TCRdb ran MiXCR on the PCR reads and lists one entry per CDR3 protein. The sample includes 500,000 to 600,000 distinct CDR3 sequences, about 44% of them seen just once. Study-level findings and limits: There were five or six TRBV segments more frequent in patients than controls, and TRBV5-6, TRBV5-1 and TRBV20-1 were among them.

Sequences were obtained from blood. Source of these receptors: a girl under 18 with multiple sclerosis.

The chain has TRBV29-1 and TRBJ2-5; D gene ambiguous. Trimming cost V 4 bases and J 9 bases, with 12 bases left between them. Germline CDR1 and CDR2: SQVTM and ANQGSEA. This CDR3 region has 11 residues. The CDR3 DNA sequence: TGCAGCGTTGCGGAAGGGTTCCCCCAGTACTTC. Translating it yields CSVAEGFPQYF.

This chain links TRBV7-6 with TRBJ2-7; D is undetermined. CDR3 size: 13 residues. The V end lost 4 bases, the J end lost 3 bases, and 10 bases lay between the germline ends. The germline gives CDR1 SGHVS, CDR2 FNYEAQ. The CDR3 sequence: CASSSPPGYEQYF. CDR3 DNA: TGTGCCAGCAGCTCCCCACCAGGCTACGAGCAGTACTTC.

In DNA form, the CDR3 reads TGCGCCAGCGCCCCCCGACTCAATGAGCAGTTCTTC. The encoded protein is CASAPRLNEQFF. This sequence joins TRBV5-1 and TRBJ2-1; D gene unclear. This CDR3 has 12 residues. V was pared by 7 bases and J by 6 bases, with 11 bases between. The germline CDR1 and CDR2 sequences are SGHRS and YFSETQ.

This sequence joins TRBV7-3 and TRBJ2-5; maybe TRBD2 (7 bases). Between the trimmed V and J ends, which lost 5 bases and 1 base, there was a span of 14 bases. In germline, CDR1 is SGHTA, CDR2 FQGTGA. This CDR3 has 15 amino acids. Here the CDR3 reads CASSQTGGRQETQYF. The DNA of the CDR3 is TGTGCCAGCAGCCAGACGGGGGGCCGCCAAGAGACCCAGTACTTC.

There are a few counts of this clonotype. This chain links TRBV28 with TRBJ1-2, with D perhaps matching TRBD1 (5 bases). The CDR3 covers 15 residues. The V and J ends lost 5 bases and 2 bases respectively, with 15 bases between them. Germline CDR1 reads MDHEN; CDR2 reads SYDVKM. CDR3 sequence (DNA): TGTGCCAGCAGTCCAGACACCAAGGGGAACTATGGCTACACCTTC. This encodes CASSPDTKGNYGYTF.

V gene TRBV20-1 combines with J gene TRBJ2-7; D perhaps matches TRBD2 (5 bases). V was shortened by 3 bases and J by 9 bases, with 15 bases between the two germline ends. CDR1 and CDR2 (germline): DFQATT, SNEGSKA (reference sequence). The CDR3 contains 12 residues. The CDR3 DNA reads as TGCAGTGCTAGTACGGGGAACCACGGGCAGTACTTC. Residues: CSASTGNHGQYF.

This clonotype appeared a few times. The chain couples TRBV2 to TRBJ2-5, with 9 bases that match TRBD2. The germline V gene has CDR1 SNHLY and CDR2 FYNNEI. The CDR3 is made up of 14 amino acids. J gave up 2 bases and V 5 bases, and 3 bases lay outside the gene matches. CDR3 bases: TGTGCCAGCAGTTGGACTAGCGAGCAAGAGACCCAGTACTTC. This sequence encodes CASSWTSEQETQYF.

This clonotype was detected a few times. The chain is built from TRBV5-1 and TRBJ2-1, with unresolved D. The CDR3 loop spans 12 amino acids. Trimming stripped 0 bases from V and 9 bases from J, with 7 bases between. The germline gives CDR1 SGHRS, CDR2 YFSETQ. CDR3 coding DNA: TGCGCCAGCAGCTTGGAAGTTTCTGAGCAGTTCTTC. This translates into CASSLEVSEQFF. Looking up the rest from reference TRBV5-1 and TRBJ2-1 gives the full variable domain: KAGVTQTPRYLIKTRGQQVTLSCSPISGHRSVSWYQQTPGQGLQFLFEYFSETQRNKGNFPGRFSGRQFSNSRSEMNVSTLELGDSALYLCASSLEVSEQFFGPGTRLTVL.

This clonotype was found once. This CDR3 fails to terminate in the conserved phenylalanine or tryptophan, so it likely reflects a read error. The chain joins TRBV4-1 to TRBJ2-7; TRBD2 matches at 8 bases. Losses at the gene ends were 3 bases for V and 0 bases for J; bases not matched to a gene: 7. Germline CDR1 is MGHRA and CDR2 is YSYEKL. This CDR3 is built from 16 residues. CDR3 sequence (DNA): TGCGCCAGCAGCCAGGGAGCGGGGGTGAGCTCCTACGAGCAGTACTGC. Amino acid sequence: CASSQGAGVSSYEQYC.